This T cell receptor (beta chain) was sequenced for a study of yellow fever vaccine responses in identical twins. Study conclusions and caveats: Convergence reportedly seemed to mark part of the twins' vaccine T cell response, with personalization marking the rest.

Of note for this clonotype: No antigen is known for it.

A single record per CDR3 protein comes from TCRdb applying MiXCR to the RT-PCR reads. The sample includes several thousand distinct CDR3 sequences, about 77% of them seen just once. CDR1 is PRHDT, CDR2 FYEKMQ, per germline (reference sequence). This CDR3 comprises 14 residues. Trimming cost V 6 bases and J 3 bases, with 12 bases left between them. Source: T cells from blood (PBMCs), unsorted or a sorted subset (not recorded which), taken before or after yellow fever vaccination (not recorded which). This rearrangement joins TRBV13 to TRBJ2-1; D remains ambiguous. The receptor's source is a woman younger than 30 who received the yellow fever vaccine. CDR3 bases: TGTGCCAGCAGGGGGAACGGAATCTACAATGAGCAGTTCTTC. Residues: CASRGNGIYNEQFF.